This TCR beta chain was sequenced for a study of blood T cell repertoires in COVID-19 (dated by TCRdb to 2018 to 2021). Some background on the complete study: Samples covering the acute and convalescent phases of COVID-19 were provided by collaborators in the United States, Italy and Spain. A freely available public database, intended as a resource for researchers studying the immune response to SARS-CoV-2, is where the repertoires were released. The dataset comprised deeply sampled blood TCRbeta repertoires from subjects exposed to, actively infected with, or recovered from COVID-19. A de-identified subject ID, COVID-19 status, age in years and sex were almost always included in the sample metadata. Samples were obtained from the ongoing ImmuneRACE study (first 160 participants) and from about 1,300 subjects provided by 6 global collaborators. The prospective study material was composed of cDNA or gDNA derived from T cells, B-cell-depleted T cells, or PBMCs. HLA class I and class II types, where available, came from metadata supplied by the sample provider rather than from assay-based typing. On the study overall, not on this receptor specifically: How much clinical and demographic metadata was included differed by source and by participant, and the metadata was provided uncurated.

From the cysteine up to the phenylalanine, the CDR3 has a length of 14 residues. Solely the CDR3 DNA is kept, with 42 bases framed from the first base. Relative to germline, V is missing 3 bases and J is missing 7 bases, with 3 bases of the junction outside any gene match. From the germline V gene (reference sequence), CDR1 is GTSNPN and CDR2 is SVGIG. One collaborating source in Seattle enrolled patients while the patients were actively infected and followed the patients over time throughout the course of disease. Each collaborating institution followed its own protocols to collect whole blood in K2EDTA tubes. For TCRbeta analysis, collaborator samples were shipped as frozen whole blood, as isolated PBMCs, or as DNA extracted from either sample type. Concerning this clone: Its specific antigen is unknown. Per-base quality was not reported, and no clone a single base away is much larger than it.

The immunoSEQ Assay, a bias-controlled multiplex PCR, was used to amplify TCRbeta CDR3 regions from genomic DNA. The authors' analysis ran thus. The number of nucleated cells in each sample was estimated from the amplification of reference gene primers within the assay. Sequence reads were collapsed and filtered to measure the absolute abundance of every unique TCRbeta CDR3 rearrangement. For each sample, productive Simpson clonality was calculated as the square root of Simpson's diversity index over productive rearrangements. TCRdb holds this immuneACCESS table with in-frame rearrangements only. Some clones are missing; in checked studies, unresolved V genes explain under half, and the rest has no known cause. V, J and clone size reflect that table, while D and trimming were determined from the DNA. For this sample the table gives 100,000 to 150,000 clones, of which over 75% were detected only once. About 18% of the sample belongs to the ten largest clones.

The chain employs TRBV30 and TRBJ1-6, with TRBD1 matching 10 junction bases. This clonotype was obtained from a man aged 25 to 40 with COVID-19, enrolled during active disease. Sample: peripheral blood. The DNA reads TGTGCCTGGAGCCCGGGACAGGGGAATTCACCCCTCCACTTT. This is translated as CAWSPGQGNSPLHF.